The 4 T cell receptor beta chains given below trace back to one sample, sequenced in a study of cytomegalovirus exposure and HLA in healthy donors. The PCR employed 60 Vbeta primers together with 13 Jbeta primers. TCRdb's copy holds only in-frame clones and misses some; the assay was immunoSEQ multiplex PCR. The sample totals over 40,000 clones. The sequenced sample was PBMCs. Every receptor here comes from a woman aged 40 to 50 in good health and CMV-seronegative.

The chain is built from TRBV9 and TRBJ1-1; D not certain. The CDR3 has 13 residues. Germline V CDR1 and CDR2: SGDLS, YYNGEE. V dropped 0 bases and J dropped 2 bases, with 5 bases sitting between them. The CDR3 spells CASSVGPNTEAFF. CDR3 bases: TGTGCCAGCAGCGTAGGGCCTAACACTGAAGCTTTCTTT.

The chain links TRBV13 to TRBJ2-2, with D perhaps TRBD1 (6 bases). CDR3 length equals 13 residues. The V end lost 5 bases, the J end lost 6 bases, and 10 bases lay between the germline ends. Germline CDR1 reads PRHDT; CDR2 reads FYEKMQ (reference sequence). The CDR3 coding sequence is TGTGCCAGCAGCCTGACAGGACCCGGGGAGCTGTTTTTT. This sequence encodes CASSLTGPGELFF.

This chain connects TRBV6-5 to TRBJ2-1; TRBD2 matches at 8 bases. J lost 9 bases, V lost 1 base, and 8 bases had no gene match. This CDR3 is 15 amino acids long. Germline-derived CDR1 and CDR2 are MNHEY and SVGAGI. This CDR3 is CASSYLTGGPSEQFF. Written as DNA, the CDR3 is TGTGCCAGCAGTTACTTGACGGGAGGGCCTAGTGAGCAGTTCTTC.

The V call is TRBV4-1, the J call TRBJ2-1, with 7 positions matching TRBD2. Per the germline V gene, CDR1 is MGHRA and CDR2 is YSYEKL. CDR3 size: 16 residues. The junction had 8 bases not matched to a gene; V was cut back by 0 bases and J by 6 bases. CDR3 protein: CASSQDPGLEFNEQFF. The DNA of the CDR3 is TGCGCCAGCAGCCAAGATCCCGGACTAGAATTCAATGAGCAGTTCTTC.